This T cell receptor beta chain was found in a study of blood T cell repertoires in COVID-19 (dated by TCRdb to about 2020). For context, the study as a whole: Samples from collaborators originated in the United States, Italy and Spain and spanned both the acute and convalescent phases of COVID-19. The repertoires were released in a freely available public database intended as a resource for research on the immune response to SARS-CoV-2. Subjects who had been exposed to COVID-19, were actively infected with it, or had recovered from it provided the deeply sampled blood TCRbeta repertoires that made up the dataset. The samples were drawn from two sources: the first 160 participants of the ongoing ImmuneRACE study, and 1,200 or so subjects contributed by 6 global collaborators. Where available, HLA class I and class II types were taken from metadata supplied by the sample provider and were not determined by assay-based typing. Sample metadata almost always included a de-identified subject ID, COVID-19 status, age in years and sex. The prospective study material was composed of cDNA or gDNA derived from T cells, B-cell-depleted T cells, or PBMCs.

About this clone itself: Which antigen it targets is not known. No base qualities exist here, and no much larger clone lies one base off it.

The V end loses 2 bases and the J end loses 3 bases, and a stretch of 14 bases separates them. Reading from cysteine to phenylalanine, the CDR3 counts 15 amino acids. Only the CDR3 DNA is retained, 45 bases long and in frame from the first base. CDR1 MDHEN and CDR2 SYDVKM were looked up in the germline V gene. Another Seattle source contributed samples from volunteer blood donors who had recovered from COVID-19. Each collaborating institution followed its own protocols to collect whole blood in K2EDTA tubes. For TCRbeta analysis, collaborators shipped samples as frozen whole blood, isolated PBMCs, or DNA extracted from either of those sample types. TCRbeta CDR3 regions were amplified from genomic DNA by means of the immunoSEQ Assay, a bias-controlled multiplex PCR. The study's own analysis went as follows. The number of nucleated cells in each sample was estimated from the amplification of reference gene primers within the assay. To quantify the absolute abundance of each unique TCRbeta CDR3 rearrangement, sequence reads were collapsed and filtered. For each sample, productive Simpson clonality was calculated by taking the square root of Simpson's diversity index across productive rearrangements. The table comes from immuneACCESS by way of TCRdb, which keeps in-frame sequences with V and J called. Part of the clones is missing from these tables; in studies checked, under half for an unresolved V gene and the rest for unknown reasons. Clone size and the V and J calls come from that table; the DNA yielded D and trimming. The sample table shows under 300,000 clones, and around 82% are seen once. Of the sample, approximately 10% is held by the ten largest clones.

The paper's findings and limits, for the study overall: The amount of clinical and demographic metadata varied by source and participant and was provided uncurated.

The source is a woman in her 50s who had recovered from COVID-19. Here the chain combines TRBV28 and TRBJ2-7; TRBD1 is possibly the D segment (6 matching bases). The source material was peripheral blood. The bases are TGTGCCAGCAGTTTAATGACAGGTGAAGACTACGAGCAGTACTTC. Translated, this is CASSLMTGEDYEQYF. The full variable domain, with segments outside the CDR3 supplied by the reference TRBV28 and TRBJ2-7 proteins, appears as DVKVTQSSRYLVKRTGEKVFLECVQDMDHENMFWYRQDPGLGLRLIYFSYDVKMKEKGDIPEGYSVSREKKERFSLILESASTNQTSMYLCASSLMTGEDYEQYFGPGTRLTVT.